This T cell receptor beta chain was documented in a study of blood T cell repertoires in COVID-19 (dated by TCRdb to about 2020). Broadly, across the study: Collaborator samples came from the United States, Italy and Spain and covered acute and convalescent phases of COVID-19. The material from the prospective study consisted of cDNA or gDNA derived from T cells, B-cell-depleted T cells, or PBMCs. The samples were drawn from two sources: the first 160 participants of the ongoing ImmuneRACE study, and over 950 subjects contributed by 6 global collaborators. A de-identified subject ID, COVID-19 status, age in years and sex were almost always included in the sample metadata. The repertoires were made available in a free public database intended to serve as a resource for research on the immune response to SARS-CoV-2. Where HLA class I and class II types were available, the types were taken from metadata supplied by the sample provider, not from assay-based typing. Deeply sampled blood TCRbeta repertoires from subjects exposed to, actively infected with, or recovered from COVID-19 were included in the dataset. General conclusions and limits of the study: Clinical and demographic metadata were provided uncurated, with the amount varying by source and participant.

TCRbeta CDR3 regions were amplified from genomic DNA using the immunoSEQ Assay, a bias-controlled multiplex PCR. Under the source paper's analysis protocol: Within the assay, amplification of reference gene primers was used to estimate how many nucleated cells each sample contained. To quantify the absolute abundance of each unique TCRbeta CDR3 rearrangement, sequence reads were collapsed and filtered. For each sample, productive Simpson clonality was calculated as the square root of Simpson's diversity index across productive rearrangements. TCRdb carries this immuneACCESS record with in-frame sequences only. Its versions omit some clonotypes, under half of them owing to an unresolved V gene in the studies checked, with the rest unexplained. V, J and clone size are taken as reported in that table, and D and trimming were inferred from the DNA itself. Recorded for this sample are 65,000 or so clones; roughly 83% of them occurred a single time. The ten most abundant clones make up about a tenth of the sample.

One collaborating source in Seattle enrolled patients while the patients were actively infected and followed the patients over time throughout the course of disease. Collaborating institutions collected whole blood in K2EDTA tubes following their own protocols. Collaborator samples were shipped for TCRbeta analysis as frozen whole blood, isolated PBMCs, or DNA extracted from either sample type. From a lookup of the germline V gene, CDR1 and CDR2 are SNHLY and FYNNEI. At the junction V is shortened by 2 bases and J by 4 bases; bases outside the gene matches: 11. From the cysteine up to the phenylalanine, the CDR3 has a length of 16 residues. CDR3 DNA only is kept here, 48 bases in frame from base 1. This clone was observed a few times. No antigen is known for it. No much larger clonotype is one base removed from it; base qualities were not supplied.

The rearrangement joined TRBV2 to TRBJ2-7; the junction holds 7 bases that match TRBD1. The receptor was derived from a man aged 25 to 45 with COVID-19, enrolled during active disease. Sequencing was carried out using peripheral blood. The DNA sequence is TGTGCCAGCAGTGAATCTCCGAGACAGGGTAGATACGAGCAGTACTTC. It is translated as CASSESPRQGRYEQYF.